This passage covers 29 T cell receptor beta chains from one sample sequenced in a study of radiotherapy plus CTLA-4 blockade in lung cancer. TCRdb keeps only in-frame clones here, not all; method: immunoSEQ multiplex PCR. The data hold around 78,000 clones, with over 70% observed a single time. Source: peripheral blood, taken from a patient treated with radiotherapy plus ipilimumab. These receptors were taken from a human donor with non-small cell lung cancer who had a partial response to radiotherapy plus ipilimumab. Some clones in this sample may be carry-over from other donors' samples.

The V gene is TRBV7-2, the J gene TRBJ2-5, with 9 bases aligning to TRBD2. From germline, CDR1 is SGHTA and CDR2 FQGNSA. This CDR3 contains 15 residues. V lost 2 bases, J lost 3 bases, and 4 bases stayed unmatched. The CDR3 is CASSLFGGGEETQYF. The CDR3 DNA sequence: TGTGCCAGCAGCTTATTCGGCGGGGGGGAAGAGACCCAGTACTTC.

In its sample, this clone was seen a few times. As DNA, the CDR3 is TGTGCCAGCAGCTTATTCGCGGGGGACTACAATGAGCAGTTCTTC. It codes for CASSLFAGDYNEQFF. V and J are TRBV7-6 and TRBJ2-1, with TRBD2 matching over 7 bases. Germline V gives CDR1 SGHVS, CDR2 FNYEAQ. The CDR3 contains 15 residues. Unmatched junction bases numbered 4, after V lost 2 bases and J lost 3 bases.

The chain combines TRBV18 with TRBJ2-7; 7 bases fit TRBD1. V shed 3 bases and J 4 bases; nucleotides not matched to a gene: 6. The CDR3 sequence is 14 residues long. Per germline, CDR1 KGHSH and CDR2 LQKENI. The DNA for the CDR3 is TGTGCCAGCTCACCCGTAGACAGGGTGTACGAGCAGTACTTC. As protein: CASSPVDRVYEQYF.

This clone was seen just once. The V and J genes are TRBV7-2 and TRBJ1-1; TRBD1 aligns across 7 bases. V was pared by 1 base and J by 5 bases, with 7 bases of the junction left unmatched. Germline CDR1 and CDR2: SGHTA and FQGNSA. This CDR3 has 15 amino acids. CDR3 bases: TGTGCCAGCAGCTTAGGTGCAAGGGGGCAAACTGAAGCTTTCTTT. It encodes CASSLGARGQTEAFF.

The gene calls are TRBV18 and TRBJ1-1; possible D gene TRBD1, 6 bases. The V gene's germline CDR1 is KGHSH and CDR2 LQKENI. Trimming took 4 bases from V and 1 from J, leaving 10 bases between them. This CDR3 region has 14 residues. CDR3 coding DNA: TGTGCCAGCTCACAGGGGGACCAGAACACTGAAGCTTTCTTT. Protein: CASSQGDQNTEAFF.

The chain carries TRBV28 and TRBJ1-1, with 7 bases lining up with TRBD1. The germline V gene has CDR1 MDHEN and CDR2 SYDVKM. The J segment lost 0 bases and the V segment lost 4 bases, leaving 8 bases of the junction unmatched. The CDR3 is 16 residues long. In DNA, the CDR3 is TGTGCCAGCAGTTCCGGGACAGCAGGCTTGAACACTGAAGCTTTCTTT. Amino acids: CASSSGTAGLNTEAFF.

Here the CDR3 reads CASSRGLSSSYNEQFF. For the CDR3, the DNA is TGTGCCAGCAGCCGGGGACTCTCAAGCTCCTACAATGAGCAGTTCTTC. The chain is built from TRBV7-6 and TRBJ2-1, with D perhaps TRBD2 (6 bases). Germline V gives CDR1 SGHVS, CDR2 FNYEAQ. V lost 5 bases to trimming and J lost 0 bases, with 14 bases between them. The length of the CDR3 is 16 residues.

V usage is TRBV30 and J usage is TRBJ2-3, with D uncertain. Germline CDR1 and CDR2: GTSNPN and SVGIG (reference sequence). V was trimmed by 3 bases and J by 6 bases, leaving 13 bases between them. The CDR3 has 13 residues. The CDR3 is CAWSRRPFDTQYF. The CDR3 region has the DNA TGTGCCTGGAGCCGGCGGCCATTTGATACGCAGTATTTT.

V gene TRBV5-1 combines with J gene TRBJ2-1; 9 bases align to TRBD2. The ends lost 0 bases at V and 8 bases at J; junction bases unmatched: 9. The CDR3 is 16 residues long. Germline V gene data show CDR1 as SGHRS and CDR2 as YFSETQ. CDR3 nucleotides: TGCGCCAGCAGCTTGGGTGGTAGCGGGAGTTTGGATGAGCAGTTCTTC. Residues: CASSLGGSGSLDEQFF.

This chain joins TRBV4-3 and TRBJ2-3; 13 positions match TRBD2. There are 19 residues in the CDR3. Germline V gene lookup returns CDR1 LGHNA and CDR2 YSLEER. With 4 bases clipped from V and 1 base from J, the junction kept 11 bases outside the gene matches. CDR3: CASSRSPGLAGYRTDTQYF. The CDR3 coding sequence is TGCGCCAGCAGCCGATCACCGGGACTAGCGGGGTATCGCACAGATACGCAGTATTTT.

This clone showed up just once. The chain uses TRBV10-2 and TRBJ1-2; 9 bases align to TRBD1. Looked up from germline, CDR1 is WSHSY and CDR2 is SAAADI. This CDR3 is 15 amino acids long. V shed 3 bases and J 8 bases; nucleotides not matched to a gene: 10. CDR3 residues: CASSEGRDRVSGYTF. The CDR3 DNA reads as TGCGCCAGCAGTGAAGGCCGGGACAGGGTGAGCGGCTACACCTTC.

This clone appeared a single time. This CDR3 is CASSGGPAGQPQHF. The CDR3, as DNA: TGTGCCAGCAGTGGGGGCCCTGCAGGTCAGCCCCAGCATTTT. The chain carries TRBV2 and TRBJ1-5, with D possibly matching TRBD1 (5 bases). This CDR3 has 14 residues. With 4 bases removed from V and 6 bases from J, the gap between germline ends came to 13 bases. Germline-derived CDR1 and CDR2 are SNHLY and FYNNEI.

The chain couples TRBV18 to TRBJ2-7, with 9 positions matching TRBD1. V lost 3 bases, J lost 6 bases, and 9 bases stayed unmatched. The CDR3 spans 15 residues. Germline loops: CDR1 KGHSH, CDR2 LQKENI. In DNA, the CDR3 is TGTGCCAGCTCACCCGTGGGGACAGGGCGTCGCGAGCAGTACTTC. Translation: CASSPVGTGRREQYF. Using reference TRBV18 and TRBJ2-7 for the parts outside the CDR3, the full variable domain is NAGVMQNPRHLVRRRGQEARLRCSPMKGHSHVYWYRQLPEEGLKFMVYLQKENIIDESGMPKERFSAEFPKEGPSILRIQQVVRGDSAAYFCASSPVGTGRREQYFGPGTRLTVT.

CDR3 DNA: TGTGCCAGCAGCCTGTACACAACCCCGAATTACGAGCAGTACTTC. This codes for CASSLYTTPNYEQYF. J is TRBJ2-7 and V is TRBV7-2; D ambiguous. Trimming cost V 5 bases and J 4 bases, with 18 bases left between them. Germline V lookup: CDR1 SGHTA, CDR2 FQGNSA. The CDR3 runs 15 residues.

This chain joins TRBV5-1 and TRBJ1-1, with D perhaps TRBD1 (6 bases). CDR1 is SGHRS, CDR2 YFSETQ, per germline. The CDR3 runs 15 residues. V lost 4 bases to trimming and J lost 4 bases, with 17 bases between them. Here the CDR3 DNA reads TGCGCCAGCAGCGCCCGGGGGGCCTTGGGCACTGAAGCTTTCTTT. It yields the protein CASSARGALGTEAFF.

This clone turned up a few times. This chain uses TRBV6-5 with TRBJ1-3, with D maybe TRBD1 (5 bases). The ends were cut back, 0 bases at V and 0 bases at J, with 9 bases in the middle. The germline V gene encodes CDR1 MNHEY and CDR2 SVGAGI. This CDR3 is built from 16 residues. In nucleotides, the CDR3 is TGTGCCAGCAGTTACTCGGGGGGACTCTCTGGAAACACCATATATTTT. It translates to CASSYSGGLSGNTIYF.

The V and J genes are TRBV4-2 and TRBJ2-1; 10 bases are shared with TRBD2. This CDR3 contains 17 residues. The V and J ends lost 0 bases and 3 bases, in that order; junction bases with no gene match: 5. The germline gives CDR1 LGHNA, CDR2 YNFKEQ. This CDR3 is CASSQDPASGGYNEQFF. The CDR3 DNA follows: TGTGCCAGCAGCCAAGATCCGGCTAGCGGGGGCTACAATGAGCAGTTCTTC.

The chain's CDR3 is CASSVSGTGVSTNEKLFF. The DNA for the CDR3 is TGTGCCAGTAGTGTCTCCGGGACAGGAGTTTCAACTAATGAAAAACTGTTTTTT. The V gene is TRBV19, the J gene TRBJ1-4, with TRBD1 matching 8 bases. Losses at the gene ends were 5 bases for V and 0 bases for J; bases not matched to a gene: 11. CDR1 and CDR2 (germline): LNHDA, SQIVND (reference sequence). The CDR3 contains 18 residues.

The CDR3 is CASSRQNMQNTEAFF. For the CDR3, the DNA is TGTGCCAGCAGCCGACAGAATATGCAGAACACTGAAGCTTTCTTT. V gene TRBV7-9 combines with J gene TRBJ1-1, with a possible D match to TRBD1 (5 bases). V lost 5 bases, J lost 1 base, and 14 bases lay in between. Germline V gene data show CDR1 as SEHNR and CDR2 as FQNEAQ (reference sequence). The CDR3 sequence is 15 residues long. Based on the CDR3 plus reference TRBV7-9 and TRBJ1-1, the full variable domain is DTGVSQNPRHKITKRGQNVTFRCDPISEHNRLYWYRQTLGQGPEFLTYFQNEAQLEKSRLLSDRFSAERPKGSFSTLEIQRTEQGDSAMYLCASSRQNMQNTEAFFGQGTRLTVV.

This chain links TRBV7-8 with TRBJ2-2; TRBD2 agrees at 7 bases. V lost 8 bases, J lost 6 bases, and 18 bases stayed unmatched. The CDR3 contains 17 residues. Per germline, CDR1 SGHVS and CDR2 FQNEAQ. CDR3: CASAMWRGISGAGELFF. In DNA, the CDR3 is TGTGCCAGCGCTATGTGGCGGGGGATCTCGGGTGCCGGGGAGCTGTTTTTT.

The CDR3 sequence is CASSARTQRGNQPQHF. CDR3 in DNA: TGTGCCAGCAGCGCCCGAACACAGCGGGGCAATCAGCCCCAGCATTTT. The rearrangement links TRBV5-8 to TRBJ1-5; D gene uncertain. Per the germline V gene, CDR1 is SGHTS and CDR2 is YDEGEE. V was clipped by 4 bases and J by 2 bases, with 16 bases between them. CDR3 size: 16 residues.

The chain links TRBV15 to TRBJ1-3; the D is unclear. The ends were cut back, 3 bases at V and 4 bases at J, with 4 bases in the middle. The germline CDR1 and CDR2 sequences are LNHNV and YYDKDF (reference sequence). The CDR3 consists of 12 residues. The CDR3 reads CATSSQGNTIYF. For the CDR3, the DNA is TGTGCCACCAGCAGCCAAGGAAACACCATATATTTT. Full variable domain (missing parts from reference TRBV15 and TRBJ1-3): DAMVIQNPRYQVTQFGKPVTLSCSQTLNHNVMYWYQQKSSQAPKLLFHYYDKDFNNEADTPDNFQSRRPNTSFCFLDIRSPGLGDTAMYLCATSSQGNTIYFGEGSWLTVV.

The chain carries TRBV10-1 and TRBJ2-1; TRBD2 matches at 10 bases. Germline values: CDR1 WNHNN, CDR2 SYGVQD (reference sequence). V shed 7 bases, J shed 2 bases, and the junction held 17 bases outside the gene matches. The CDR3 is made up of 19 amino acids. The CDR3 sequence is CASIWIKRGGRSPYNEQFF. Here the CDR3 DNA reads TGCGCCAGCATCTGGATCAAGCGGGGGGGCCGGTCCCCCTACAATGAGCAGTTCTTC.

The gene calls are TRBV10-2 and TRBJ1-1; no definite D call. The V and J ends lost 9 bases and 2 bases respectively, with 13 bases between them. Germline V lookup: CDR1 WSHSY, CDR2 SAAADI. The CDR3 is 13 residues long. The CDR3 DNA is TGCGCCAGTCAACGTTCAGAAAACACTGAAGCTTTCTTT. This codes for CASQRSENTEAFF.

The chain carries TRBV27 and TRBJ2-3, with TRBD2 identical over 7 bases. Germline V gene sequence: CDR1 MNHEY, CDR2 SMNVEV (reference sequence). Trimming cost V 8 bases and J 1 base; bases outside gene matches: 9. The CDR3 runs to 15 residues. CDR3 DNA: TGTGCCAGCCGCTACCGGGGGGTCGGCACAGATACGCAGTATTTT. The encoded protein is CASRYRGVGTDTQYF.

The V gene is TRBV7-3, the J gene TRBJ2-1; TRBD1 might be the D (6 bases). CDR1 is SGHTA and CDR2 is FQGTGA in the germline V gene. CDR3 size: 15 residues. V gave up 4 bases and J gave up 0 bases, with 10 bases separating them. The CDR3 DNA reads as TGTGCCAGCAGCTCTCAGGGGTACTCCTACAATGAGCAGTTCTTC. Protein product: CASSSQGYSYNEQFF.

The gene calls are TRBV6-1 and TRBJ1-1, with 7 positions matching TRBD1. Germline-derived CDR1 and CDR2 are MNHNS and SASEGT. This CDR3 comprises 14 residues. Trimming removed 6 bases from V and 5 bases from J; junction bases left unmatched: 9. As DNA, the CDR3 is TGTGCCAGCAGCAGGTCACAGGGGCTTACTGAAGCTTTCTTT. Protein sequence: CASSRSQGLTEAFF.

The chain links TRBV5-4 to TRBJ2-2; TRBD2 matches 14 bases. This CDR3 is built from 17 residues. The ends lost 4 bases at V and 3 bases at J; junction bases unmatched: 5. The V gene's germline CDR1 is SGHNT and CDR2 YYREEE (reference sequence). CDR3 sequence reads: CASSPGLAGAYTGELFF. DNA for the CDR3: TGTGCCAGCAGCCCGGGACTAGCGGGGGCGTACACCGGGGAGCTGTTTTTT.

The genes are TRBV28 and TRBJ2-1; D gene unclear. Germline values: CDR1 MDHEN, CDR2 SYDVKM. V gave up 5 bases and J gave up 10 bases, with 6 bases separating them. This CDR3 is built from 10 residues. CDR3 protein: CASSVREQFF. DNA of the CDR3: TGTGCCAGCAGTGTGCGGGAGCAGTTCTTC.